This T cell receptor (beta chain) was retrieved from a study of blood T cell repertoires in COVID-19. Study overall: T cells, B-cell-depleted T cells, or PBMCs supplied cDNA or gDNA.

From germline, CDR1 is SGHRS and CDR2 YFSETQ. V was pared by 4 bases and J by 0 bases, with 5 bases of the junction left unmatched. This CDR3 is 15 amino acids long. Data came from immunoSEQ multiplex PCR; TCRdb stores just in-frame clones and leaves some out. The sample includes about 45,000 clones, over 80% of them seen just once. The sequence derives from an elderly man in a cohort sampled during active COVID-19. The sequencing input was peripheral blood. This chain uses TRBV5-1 with TRBJ1-1, with 8 bases identical to TRBD1. CDR3 sequence reads: CASSQSTGVNTEAFF. CDR3 nucleotides: TGCGCCAGCAGCCAATCGACAGGGGTGAACACTGAAGCTTTCTTT.